This T cell receptor (beta chain) was found in a study of T cell repertoires in cytomegalovirus infection. Turning to the study itself: Public TCR beta signatures provided an indication of both CMV infection and a matching HLA type.

Worth noting for this clonotype: Its specificity is not known.

Regarding the study as a whole: HLA-C-restricted, CMV-specific TCR beta clonotypes were dominant ex vivo. Totalled public TCR beta family frequency picked out people who carried CMV plus the relevant HLA.

TCRdb passed the reads through MiXCR, listing each CDR3 protein once. Here the sample spans 200,000 to 300,000 distinct CDR3 sequences, 10% to 15% being singletons. This sequence was found in a human donor in good health (CMV status not recorded). Some clones in this sample may be carry-over from other donors' samples. Sequenced sample: PBMCs.

The CDR3 region has the DNA TGTGCCAGTAGTACCCCCGGCACGAACTATGGCTACACCTTC. Translation: CASSTPGTNYGYTF. The rearrangement uses TRBV19 and TRBJ1-2; no definite D call. This CDR3 is 14 amino acids long. Trimming took 4 bases from V and 2 from J, leaving 11 bases between them. The germline gives CDR1 LNHDA, CDR2 SQIVND (reference sequence).